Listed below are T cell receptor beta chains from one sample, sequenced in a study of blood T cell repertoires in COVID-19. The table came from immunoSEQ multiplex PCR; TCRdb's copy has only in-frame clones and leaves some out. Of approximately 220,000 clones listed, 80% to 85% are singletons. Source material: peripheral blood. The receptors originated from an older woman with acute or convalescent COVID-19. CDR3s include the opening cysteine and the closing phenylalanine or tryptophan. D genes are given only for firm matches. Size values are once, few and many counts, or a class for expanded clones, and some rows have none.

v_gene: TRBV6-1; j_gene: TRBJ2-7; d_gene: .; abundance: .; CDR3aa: CASSERQMISYEQYF; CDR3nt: TGTGCCAGCAGTGAGAGACAGATGATCTCCTACGAGCAGTACTTC
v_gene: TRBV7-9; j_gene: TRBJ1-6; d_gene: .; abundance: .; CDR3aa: CASSSPPFIEGAVNSPLHF; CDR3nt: TGTGCCAGCAGCTCCCCCCCGTTTATCGAGGGCGCCGTCAATTCACCCCTCCACTTT
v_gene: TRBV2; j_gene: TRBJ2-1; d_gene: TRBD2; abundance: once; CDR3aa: CASPGRGADEQFF; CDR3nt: TGTGCCAGCCCCGGGAGGGGGGCCGATGAGCAGTTCTTC
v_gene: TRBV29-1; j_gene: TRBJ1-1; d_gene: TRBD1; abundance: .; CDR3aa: CSVRTGVNTEAFF; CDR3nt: TGCAGCGTAAGGACAGGGGTGAACACTGAAGCTTTCTTT
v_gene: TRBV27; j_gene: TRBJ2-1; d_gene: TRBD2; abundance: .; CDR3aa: CASSSLSTSGGASISNEQFF; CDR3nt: TGTGCCAGCAGTTCCCTCTCGACTAGCGGGGGGGCTTCAATCTCCAATGAGCAGTTCTTC
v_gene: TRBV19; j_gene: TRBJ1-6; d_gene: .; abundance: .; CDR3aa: CASSIGATTSSYNSPLHF; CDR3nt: TGTGCCAGTAGTATAGGAGCGACGACGAGCTCCTATAATTCACCCCTCCACTTT
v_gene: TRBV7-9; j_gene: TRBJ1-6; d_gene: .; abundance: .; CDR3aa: CASSHLQGYDSPLHF; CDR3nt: TGTGCCAGCAGCCATTTACAGGGCTATGATTCACCCCTCCACTTT
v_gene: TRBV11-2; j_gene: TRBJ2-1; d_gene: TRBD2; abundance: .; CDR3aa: CASSPGLAGGEQFF; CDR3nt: TGTGCCAGCAGCCCGGGACTAGCGGGGGGAGAGCAGTTCTTC
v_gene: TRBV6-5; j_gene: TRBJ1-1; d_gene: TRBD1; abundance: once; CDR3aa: CASRSRPGGGTEAFF; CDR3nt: TGTGCCAGCAGGTCGCGTCCAGGGGGTGGGACTGAAGCTTTCTTT
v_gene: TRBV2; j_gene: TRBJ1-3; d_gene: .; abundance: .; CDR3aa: CAKDSFGNTIYF; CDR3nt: TGTGCCAAGGACAGTTTTGGAAACACCATATATTTT
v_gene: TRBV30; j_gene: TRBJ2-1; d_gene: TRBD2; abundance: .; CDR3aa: CAWSVLAGGWEQFF; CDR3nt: TGTGCCTGGAGTGTTCTAGCGGGGGGCTGGGAGCAGTTCTTC
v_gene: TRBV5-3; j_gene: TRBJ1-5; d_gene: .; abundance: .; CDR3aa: CARSLVLGQPQHF; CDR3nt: TGTGCCAGAAGCCTAGTACTTGGGCAGCCCCAGCATTTT
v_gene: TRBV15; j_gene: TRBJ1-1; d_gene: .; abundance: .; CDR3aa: CATSRGQEGTEAFF; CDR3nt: TGTGCCACCAGCAGAGGCCAGGAGGGCACTGAAGCTTTCTTT
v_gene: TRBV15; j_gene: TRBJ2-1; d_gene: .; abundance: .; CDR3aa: CATSIHRDGWNEQFF; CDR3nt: TGTGCCACCAGCATCCACAGGGATGGGTGGAATGAGCAGTTCTTC
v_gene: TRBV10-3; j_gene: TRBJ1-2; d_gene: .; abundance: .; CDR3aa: CAISEVSQGMGGYTF; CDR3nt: TGTGCCATCAGTGAAGTCAGTCAGGGGATGGGAGGCTACACCTTC
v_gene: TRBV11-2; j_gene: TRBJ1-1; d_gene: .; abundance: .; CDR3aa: CASSSRVANTEAFF; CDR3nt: TGTGCCAGCAGCTCCAGGGTGGCGAACACTGAAGCTTTCTTT
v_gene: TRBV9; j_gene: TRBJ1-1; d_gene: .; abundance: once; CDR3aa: CASSVGSRGNTEAFF; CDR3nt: TGTGCCAGCAGCGTAGGCAGCAGGGGGAACACTGAAGCTTTCTTT
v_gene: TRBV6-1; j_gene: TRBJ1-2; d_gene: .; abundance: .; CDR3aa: CASSEAGRRSNSYGYTF; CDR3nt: TGTGCCAGCAGTGAAGCAGGACGGAGGAGTAACAGCTATGGCTACACCTTC
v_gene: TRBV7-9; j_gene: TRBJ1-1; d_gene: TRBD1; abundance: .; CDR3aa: CASSSGQGSATEAFF; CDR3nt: TGTGCCAGCAGCTCCGGACAGGGCTCTGCCACTGAAGCTTTCTTT
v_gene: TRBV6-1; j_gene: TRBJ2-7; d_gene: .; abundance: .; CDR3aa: CASSEESVYPTYEQYF; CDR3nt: TGTGCCAGCAGTGAAGAATCGGTGTACCCTACCTACGAGCAGTACTTC
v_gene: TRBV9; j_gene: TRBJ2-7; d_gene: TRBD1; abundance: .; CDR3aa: CASSVGQGEPYEQYF; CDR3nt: TGTGCCAGCAGCGTAGGACAGGGGGAACCCTACGAGCAGTACTTC
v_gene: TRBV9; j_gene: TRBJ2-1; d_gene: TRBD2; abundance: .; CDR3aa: CASSVLAGEQFF; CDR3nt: TGTGCCAGCAGCGTATTAGCGGGGGAGCAGTTCTTC
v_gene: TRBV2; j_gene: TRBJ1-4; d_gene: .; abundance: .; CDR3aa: CASSVYGRVEKLFF; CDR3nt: TGTGCCAGCAGTGTGTACGGGAGAGTTGAAAAACTGTTTTTT
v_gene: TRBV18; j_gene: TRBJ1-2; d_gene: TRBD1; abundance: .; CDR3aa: CASSPAGLADRDVGGYTF; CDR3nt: TGTGCCAGCTCACCCGCGGGTCTTGCGGACAGGGATGTGGGCGGCTACACCTTC
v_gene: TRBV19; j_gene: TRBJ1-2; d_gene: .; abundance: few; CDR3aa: CASNLGGTYGYTF; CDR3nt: TGTGCCAGTAACCTCGGGGGGACCTATGGCTACACCTTC
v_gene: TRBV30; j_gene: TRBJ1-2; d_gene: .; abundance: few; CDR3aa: CAWDRNYGYTF; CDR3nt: TGTGCCTGGGACAGAAACTATGGCTACACCTTC
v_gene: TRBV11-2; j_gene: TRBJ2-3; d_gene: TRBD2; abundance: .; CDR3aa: CASSLGAGRGGVDTQYF; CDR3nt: TGTGCCAGCAGCTTAGGCGCCGGGCGGGGGGGAGTAGATACGCAGTATTTT
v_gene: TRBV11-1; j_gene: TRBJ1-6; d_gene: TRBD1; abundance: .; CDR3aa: CASSTRQGGNSPLHF; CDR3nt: TGTGCCAGCAGCACCCGACAGGGCGGGAATTCACCCCTCCACTTT
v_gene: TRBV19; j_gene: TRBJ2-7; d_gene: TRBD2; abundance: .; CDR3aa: CASSPPGRGYGEQYF; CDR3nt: TGTGCCAGTAGTCCCCCCGGGAGGGGTTACGGCGAGCAGTACTTC
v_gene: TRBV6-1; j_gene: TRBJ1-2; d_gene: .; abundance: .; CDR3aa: CASSETGYGYTF; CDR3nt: TGTGCCAGCAGTGAGACGGGGTATGGCTACACCTTC
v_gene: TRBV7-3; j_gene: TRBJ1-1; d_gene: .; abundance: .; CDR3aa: CASSWGPRTNTEAFF; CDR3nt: TGTGCCAGCAGCTGGGGCCCAAGGACAAACACTGAAGCTTTCTTT
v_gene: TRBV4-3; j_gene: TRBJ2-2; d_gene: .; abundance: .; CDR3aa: CASSQVGTPGVTGELFF; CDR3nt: TGCGCCAGCAGCCAAGTAGGGACTCCGGGGGTAACCGGGGAGCTGTTTTTT
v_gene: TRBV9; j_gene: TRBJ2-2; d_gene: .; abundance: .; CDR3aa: CASSVGTVFAGELFF; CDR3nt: TGTGCCAGCAGCGTAGGCACGGTATTTGCCGGGGAGCTGTTTTTT
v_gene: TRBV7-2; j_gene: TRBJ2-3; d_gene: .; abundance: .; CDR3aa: CASSERGTDTQYF; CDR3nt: TGTGCCAGCAGTGAGCGGGGCACAGATACGCAGTATTTT
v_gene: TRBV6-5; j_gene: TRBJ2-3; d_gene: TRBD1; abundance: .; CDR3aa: CASSTGTGRDTQYF; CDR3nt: TGTGCCAGCAGTACCGGGACAGGGCGGGATACGCAGTATTTT
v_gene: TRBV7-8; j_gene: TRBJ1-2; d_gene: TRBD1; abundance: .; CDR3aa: CASSPRDSLNGYTF; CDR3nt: TGTGCCAGCAGCCCCCGGGACAGTCTTAATGGCTACACCTTC
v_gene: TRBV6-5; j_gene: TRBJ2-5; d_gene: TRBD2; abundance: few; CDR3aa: CASMTGLGGGTQYF; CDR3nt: TGTGCCAGCATGACGGGCCTAGGCGGGGGGACCCAGTACTTC
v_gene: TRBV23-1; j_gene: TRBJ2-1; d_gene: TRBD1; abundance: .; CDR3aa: CASSQDRAYEQFF; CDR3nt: TGCGCCAGCAGTCAAGACAGGGCCTATGAGCAGTTCTTC
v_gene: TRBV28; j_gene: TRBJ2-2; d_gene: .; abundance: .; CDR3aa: CASSLAGFPNTGELFF; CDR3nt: TGTGCCAGCAGTTTAGCGGGATTCCCGAACACCGGGGAGCTGTTTTTT
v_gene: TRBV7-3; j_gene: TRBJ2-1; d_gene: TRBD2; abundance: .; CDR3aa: CASSLLAGVDNEQFF; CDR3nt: TGTGCCAGCAGCTTGCTAGCGGGGGTCGACAATGAGCAGTTCTTC
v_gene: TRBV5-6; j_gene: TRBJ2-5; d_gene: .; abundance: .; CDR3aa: CASSPTGQTPQETQYF; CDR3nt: TGTGCCAGCAGCCCGACTGGACAGACTCCTCAAGAGACCCAGTACTTC
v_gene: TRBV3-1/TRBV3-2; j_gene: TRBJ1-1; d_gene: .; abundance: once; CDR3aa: CASSQLSGTEAFF; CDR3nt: TGTGCCAGCAGCCAATTGTCAGGCACTGAAGCTTTCTTT
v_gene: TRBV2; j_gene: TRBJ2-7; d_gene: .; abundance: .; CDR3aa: CASRPGAYEQYF; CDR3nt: TGTGCCAGCAGGCCCGGGGCCTACGAGCAGTACTTC
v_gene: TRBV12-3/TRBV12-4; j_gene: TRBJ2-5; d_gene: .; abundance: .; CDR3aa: CASKFGGSETQYF; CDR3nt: TGTGCCAGCAAATTTGGGGGCTCCGAGACCCAGTACTTC
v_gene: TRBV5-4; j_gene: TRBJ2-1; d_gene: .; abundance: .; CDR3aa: CASSSTYNEQFF; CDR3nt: TGTGCCAGCAGCTCCACATACAATGAGCAGTTCTTC
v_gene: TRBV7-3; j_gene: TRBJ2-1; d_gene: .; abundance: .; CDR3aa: CASSPGNNEQFF; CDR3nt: TGTGCCAGCAGCCCAGGGAACAATGAGCAGTTCTTC